A single TCR beta chain is shown here with its context. Its antigen remains unknown. The V and J ends lost 0 bases and 9 bases respectively, with 15 bases between them. CDR1 is LGHNA, CDR2 YNFKEQ, per germline. The CDR3 has 16 amino acids. Profiled with immunoSEQ multiplex PCR; TCRdb holds only in-frame clones, not every one. The sample carries 95,000 to 150,000 clones, under 95% recorded once. The entry originates in a study of T cell responses to AZD1222 COVID-19 vaccine. Whole-study results and caveats: Repertoires were obtained solely post-peak T cell response. Reports indicate that nearly half of spike-specific TCRs are directed at unmutated variant regions.

J is TRBJ1-6 and V is TRBV4-2; a possible D gene is TRBD1 (6 bases). The sample consisted of peripheral blood, taken 28 days after the second AZD1222 dose. The TCR comes from an adult who received the AZD1222 COVID-19 vaccine. The CDR3 bases are TGTGCCAGCAGCCAAGATACTAGCCAGGGGACTTCACCCCTCCACTTT. Amino acid sequence: CASSQDTSQGTSPLHF.